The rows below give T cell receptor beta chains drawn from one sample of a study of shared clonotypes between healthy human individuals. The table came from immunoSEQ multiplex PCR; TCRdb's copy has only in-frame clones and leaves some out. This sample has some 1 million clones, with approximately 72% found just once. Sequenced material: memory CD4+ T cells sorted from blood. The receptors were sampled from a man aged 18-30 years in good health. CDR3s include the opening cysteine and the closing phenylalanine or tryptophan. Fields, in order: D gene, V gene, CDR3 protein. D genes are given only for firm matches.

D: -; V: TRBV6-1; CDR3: CASSQMPGSEKLFF
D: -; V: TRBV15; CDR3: CATSGLTSVVSNEQFF
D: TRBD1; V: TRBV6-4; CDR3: CASSDEDGTGNEKLFF
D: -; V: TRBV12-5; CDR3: CASGLGQLGTNEKLFF
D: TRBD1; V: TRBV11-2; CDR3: CASSLGQETGELFF
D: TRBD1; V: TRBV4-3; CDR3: CASSQDRSGTGWETQYF
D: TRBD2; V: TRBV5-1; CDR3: CASSSLAGESYNEQFF
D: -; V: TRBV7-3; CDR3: CASSTGLENSPLHF
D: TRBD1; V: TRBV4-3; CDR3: CASRDRDFPEAFF
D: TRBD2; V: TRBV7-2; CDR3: CASSPQASGSSTEQYF
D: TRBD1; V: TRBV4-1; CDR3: CASSQGRTGGREQYF
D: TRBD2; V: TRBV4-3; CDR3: CASSQEASGIYEQYF
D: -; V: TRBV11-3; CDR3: CASSLDTETQYF
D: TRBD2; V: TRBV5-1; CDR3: CASSYGTSGTVYNEQFF
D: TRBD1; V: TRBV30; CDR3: CAWNRGLYEQYF
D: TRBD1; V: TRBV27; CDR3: CASSLGTGKNTEAFF
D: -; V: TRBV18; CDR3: CASSPLALQNNEQFF
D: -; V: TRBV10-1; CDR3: CASSKGGDGTQGTQYF
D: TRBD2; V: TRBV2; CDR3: CASMPAGLAMYEQYF
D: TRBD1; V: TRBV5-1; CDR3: CASSYSRDRGTYEQYF
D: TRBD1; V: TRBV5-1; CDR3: CASSFSPGQGASTNEKLFF
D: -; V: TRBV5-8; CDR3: CASRRSGADTQYF
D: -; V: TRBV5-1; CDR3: CASSLVEFNYGYTF
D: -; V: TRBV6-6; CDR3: CASSYSNAEQYF
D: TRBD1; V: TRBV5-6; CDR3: CASSVRTGKITDTQYF
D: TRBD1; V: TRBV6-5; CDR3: CASSRQGGNQPQHF
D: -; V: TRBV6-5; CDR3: CASSYSMKTGELFF